This TCR beta chain was observed in a study of Graves' ophthalmopathy and Graves' hyperthyroidism. Investigators amplified TCR beta CDR3 regions from RNA transcripts. The first-round RT-PCR employed HTBI primers together with the Qiagen OneStep RT-PCR kit. A multiplex PCR was then performed as the second round. TCRdb re-called the multiplex PCR reads with MiXCR, one entry per CDR3 protein. In the table there are around 1,200,000 distinct CDR3 sequences, about two fifths of which are singletons. This clonotype was recorded a few times. The CDR3 is made up of 14 amino acids. Looked up from germline, CDR1 is LNHDA and CDR2 is SQIVND (reference sequence). After removal of 10 bases from V and 10 bases from J, the junction contained 13 bases not matched to a gene.

The receptor was derived from an adult man with Graves' hyperthyroidism. This chain links TRBV19 with TRBJ1-1, with 12 bases aligning to TRBD1. Sequencing input: peripheral blood or thyroid tissue (not recorded which). The CDR3 DNA reads TGTGCCACCAAGAGGGGACAGGGGGCTCTCGGAGCTTTCTTT. Protein sequence: CATKRGQGALGAFF.